This TCR beta chain was observed in a study of OX40 agonist ivuxolimab in advanced cancers. The wider study: The patients received ivuxolimab by intravenous route every 2 weeks at 0.01 to 10 mg/kg. Overall study findings and caveats: Among patients with partial responses at 0.1-3.0 mg/kg, clonal expansion was among the lowest. CD4+ and CD8+ blood T cells expanded clonally by week 6 at 0.1 to 3.0 mg/kg. In general, CD8+ T cells held more expanded clones than CD4+ did, on average.

The protocol was immunoSEQ multiplex PCR, while the TCRdb copy is restricted to in-frame clones and leaves out a portion. The top ten hold more than 9.5% of the sample, which has around 70,000 clones, 89% seen once. A remark on this clone: What it binds is unknown.

CDR1 and CDR2 (germline): SGHTA, FQGNSA. V was pared by 3 bases and J by 3 bases, with 8 bases between. This CDR3 has 13 residues. The sequencing here drew on CD4+ or CD8+ T cells sorted from blood, taken in a trial of the OX40 agonist ivuxolimab. V usage is TRBV7-2 and J usage is TRBJ1-1; D is undetermined. The TCR sequence derives from an adult with an advanced solid tumor such as melanoma, head and neck, liver or kidney cancer. In nucleotides, the CDR3 is TGTGCCAGCAGCTTCAACGGGGACACTGAAGCTTTCTTT. It specifies CASSFNGDTEAFF.